This T cell receptor beta chain was obtained from a study of T cells expressing NK-cell markers. About this clonotype: Its target is not known.

UMIs were included in TCR beta cDNA generated by 5'RACE template switching. One entry per CDR3 protein, without DNA, is what TCRdb gives after re-calling the 5' RACE reads. The table gives 440,000 or so distinct CDR3 sequences; the top ten clones make up 6% to 9.5% of it. The CDR3 covers 13 residues. Findings and limits, study-wide: No clear determination of HCMV specificity was made for expanded NKG2C+ T cell clones.

The gene calls are TRBV12-3 or TRBV12-4 and TRBJ1-2. The sequence was obtained from a woman aged 18 to 75 in good health. The sequencing input was blood T cells: a sorted CD56 or NKG2C T cell subset, CD4+ or CD8+ T cells, or bulk PBMC T cells (not recorded which). This chain's CDR3 is CASSFMGGYGYTF.